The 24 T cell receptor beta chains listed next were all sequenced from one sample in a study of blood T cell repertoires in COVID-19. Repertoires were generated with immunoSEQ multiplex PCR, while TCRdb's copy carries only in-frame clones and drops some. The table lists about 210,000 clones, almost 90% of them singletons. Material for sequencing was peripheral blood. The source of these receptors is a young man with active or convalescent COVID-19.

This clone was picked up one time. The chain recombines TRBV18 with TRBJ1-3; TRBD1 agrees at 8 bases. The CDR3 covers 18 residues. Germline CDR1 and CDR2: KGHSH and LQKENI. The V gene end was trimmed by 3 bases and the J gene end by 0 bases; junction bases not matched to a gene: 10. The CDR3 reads CASSPPMTGVNSGNTIYF. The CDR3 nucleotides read TGTGCCAGCTCACCCCCGATGACAGGGGTTAACTCTGGAAACACCATATATTTT.

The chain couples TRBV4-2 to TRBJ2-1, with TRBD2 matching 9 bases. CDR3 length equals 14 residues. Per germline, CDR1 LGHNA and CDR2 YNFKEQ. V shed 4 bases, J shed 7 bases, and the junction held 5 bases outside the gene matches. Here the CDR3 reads CASSLSGSGNEQFF. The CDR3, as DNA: TGTGCCAGCAGCCTTAGCGGGAGTGGAAATGAGCAGTTCTTC.

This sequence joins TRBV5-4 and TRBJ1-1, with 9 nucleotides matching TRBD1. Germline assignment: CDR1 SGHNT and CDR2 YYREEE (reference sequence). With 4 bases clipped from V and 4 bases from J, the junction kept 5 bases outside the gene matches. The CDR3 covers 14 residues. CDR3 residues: CASSGTGSFTEAFF. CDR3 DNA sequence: TGTGCCAGCAGCGGGACAGGGTCATTCACTGAAGCTTTCTTT.

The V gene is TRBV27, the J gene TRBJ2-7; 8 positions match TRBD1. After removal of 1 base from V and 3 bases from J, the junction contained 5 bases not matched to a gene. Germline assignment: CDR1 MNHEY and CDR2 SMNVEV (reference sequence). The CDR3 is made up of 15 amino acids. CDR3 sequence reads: CASSLFPDRGYEQYF. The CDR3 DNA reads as TGTGCCAGCAGTTTATTCCCCGACAGGGGCTACGAGCAGTACTTC.

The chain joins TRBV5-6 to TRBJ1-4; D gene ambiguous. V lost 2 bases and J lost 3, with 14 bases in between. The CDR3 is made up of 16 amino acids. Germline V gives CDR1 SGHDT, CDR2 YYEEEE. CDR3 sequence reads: CASSFNRGLSNEKLFF. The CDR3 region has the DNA TGTGCCAGCAGCTTCAACCGAGGGCTCTCTAATGAAAAACTGTTTTTT.

The CDR3 loop is CASSSTGVRNEQFF. Written as DNA, the CDR3 is TGTGCCAGCAGCTCCACAGGGGTTCGCAATGAGCAGTTCTTC. V and J are TRBV7-9 and TRBJ2-1; TRBD1 agrees at 7 bases. The CDR3 spans 14 residues. V was clipped by 4 bases and J by 6 bases; unmatched bases: 6. The germline V gene encodes CDR1 SEHNR and CDR2 FQNEAQ (reference sequence).

The CDR3 reads CASTKTTGIVGYTF. For the CDR3, the DNA is TGTGCCAGCACCAAAACGACAGGGATTGTCGGCTACACCTTC. The chain uses TRBV11-2 and TRBJ1-2; TRBD1 matches 7 bases. CDR3 length: 14 amino acids. J was trimmed by 8 bases and V by 7 bases; bases with no gene match: 13. Germline V gene data show CDR1 as SGHAT and CDR2 as FQNNGV.

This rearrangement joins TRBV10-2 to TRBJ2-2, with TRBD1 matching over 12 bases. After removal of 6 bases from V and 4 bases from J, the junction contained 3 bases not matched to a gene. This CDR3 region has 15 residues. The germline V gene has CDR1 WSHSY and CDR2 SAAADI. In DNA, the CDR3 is TGCGCCAGCAGCCCGGGACAGGGGGCCACCGGGGAGCTGTTTTTT. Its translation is CASSPGQGATGELFF.

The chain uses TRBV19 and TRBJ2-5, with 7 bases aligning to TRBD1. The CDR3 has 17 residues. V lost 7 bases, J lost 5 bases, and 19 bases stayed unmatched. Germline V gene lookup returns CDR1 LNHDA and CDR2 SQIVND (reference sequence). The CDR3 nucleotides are TGTGCCAGTACCCCGGGACAGCACCGGGTCGGGGTGGAGACCCAGTACTTC. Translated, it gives CASTPGQHRVGVETQYF. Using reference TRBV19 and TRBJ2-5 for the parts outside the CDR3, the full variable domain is DGGITQSPKYLFRKEGQNVTLSCEQNLNHDAMYWYRQDPGQGLRLIYYSQIVNDFQKGDIAEGYSVSREKKESFPLTVTSAQKNPTAFYLCASTPGQHRVGVETQYFGPGTRLLVL.

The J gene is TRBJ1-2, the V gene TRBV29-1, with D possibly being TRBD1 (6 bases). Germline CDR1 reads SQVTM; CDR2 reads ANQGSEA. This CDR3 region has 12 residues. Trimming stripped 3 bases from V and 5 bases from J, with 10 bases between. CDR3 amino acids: CSVDSQGYGYTF. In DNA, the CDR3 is TGCAGCGTTGACAGCCAGGGGTATGGCTACACCTTC.

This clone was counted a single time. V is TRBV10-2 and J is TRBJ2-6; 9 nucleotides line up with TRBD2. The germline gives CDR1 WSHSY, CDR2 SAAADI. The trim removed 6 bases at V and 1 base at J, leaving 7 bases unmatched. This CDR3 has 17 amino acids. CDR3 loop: CASSFSGSASGANVLTF. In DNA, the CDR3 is TGCGCCAGCAGCTTTAGCGGGAGTGCGTCTGGGGCCAACGTCCTGACTTTC.

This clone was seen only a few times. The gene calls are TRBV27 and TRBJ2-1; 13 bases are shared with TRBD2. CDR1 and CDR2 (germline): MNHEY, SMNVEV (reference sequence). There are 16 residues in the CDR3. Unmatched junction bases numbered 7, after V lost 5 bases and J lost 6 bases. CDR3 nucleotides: TGTGCCAGCAGTGTCAGGACTAGCGGGAGTGCCAATGAGCAGTTCTTC. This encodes CASSVRTSGSANEQFF.

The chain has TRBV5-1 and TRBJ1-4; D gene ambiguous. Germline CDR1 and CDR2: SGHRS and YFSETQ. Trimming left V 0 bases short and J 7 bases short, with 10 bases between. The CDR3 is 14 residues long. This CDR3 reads CASSLAGSFEKLFF. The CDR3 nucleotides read TGCGCCAGCAGCTTGGCGGGAAGTTTTGAAAAACTGTTTTTT.

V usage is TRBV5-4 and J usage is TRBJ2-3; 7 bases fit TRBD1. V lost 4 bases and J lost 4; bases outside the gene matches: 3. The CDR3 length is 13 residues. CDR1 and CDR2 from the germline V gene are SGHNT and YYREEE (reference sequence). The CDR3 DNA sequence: TGTGCCAGCAGCCGACAGGGATCAGATACGCAGTATTTT. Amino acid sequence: CASSRQGSDTQYF.

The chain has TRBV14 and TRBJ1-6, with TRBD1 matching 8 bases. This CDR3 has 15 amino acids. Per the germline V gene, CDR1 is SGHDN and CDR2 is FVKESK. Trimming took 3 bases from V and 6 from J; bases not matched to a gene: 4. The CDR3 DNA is TGTGCCAGCAGCCAGAGACAGGGGTCTAATTCACCCCTCCACTTT. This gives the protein CASSQRQGSNSPLHF.

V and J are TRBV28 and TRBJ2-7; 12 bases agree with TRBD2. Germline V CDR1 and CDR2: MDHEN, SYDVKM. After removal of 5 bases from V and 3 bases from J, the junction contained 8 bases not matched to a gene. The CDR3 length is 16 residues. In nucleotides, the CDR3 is TGTGCCAGCAGTCTAAAGACTAGCGGGAGCAGCTACGAGCAGTACTTC. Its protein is CASSLKTSGSSYEQYF. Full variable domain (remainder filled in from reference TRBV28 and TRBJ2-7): DVKVTQSSRYLVKRTGEKVFLECVQDMDHENMFWYRQDPGLGLRLIYFSYDVKMKEKGDIPEGYSVSREKKERFSLILESASTNQTSMYLCASSLKTSGSSYEQYFGPGTRLTVT.

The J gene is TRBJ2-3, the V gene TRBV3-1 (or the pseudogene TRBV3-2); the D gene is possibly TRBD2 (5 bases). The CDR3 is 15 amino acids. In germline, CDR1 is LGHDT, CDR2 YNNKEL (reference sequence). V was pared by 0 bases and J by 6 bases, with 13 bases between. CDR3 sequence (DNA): TGTGCCAGCAGCCAAGATGTTCGGGGTCGGGATACGCAGTATTTT. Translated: CASSQDVRGRDTQYF.

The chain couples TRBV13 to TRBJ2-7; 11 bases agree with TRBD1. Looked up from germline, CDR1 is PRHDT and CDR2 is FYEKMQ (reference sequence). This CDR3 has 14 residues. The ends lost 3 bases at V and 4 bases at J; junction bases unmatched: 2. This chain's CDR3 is CASSFRDRGYEQYF. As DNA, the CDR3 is TGTGCCAGCAGCTTCCGGGACAGGGGGTACGAGCAGTACTTC.

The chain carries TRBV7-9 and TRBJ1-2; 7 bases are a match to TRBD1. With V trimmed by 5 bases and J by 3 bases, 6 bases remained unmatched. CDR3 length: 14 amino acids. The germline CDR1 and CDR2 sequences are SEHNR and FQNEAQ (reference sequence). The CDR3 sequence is CASSPRTGYYGYTF. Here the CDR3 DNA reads TGTGCCAGCAGCCCCCGGACAGGATACTATGGCTACACCTTC.

The CDR3 region is CASSLEQGGSPLHF. The DNA of the CDR3 is TGTGCCAGCAGCTTGGAACAGGGGGGTTCACCCCTCCACTTT. The chain couples TRBV5-4 to TRBJ1-6, with TRBD1 matching over 8 bases. Germline V CDR1 and CDR2: SGHNT, YYREEE (reference sequence). Trimming cost V 0 bases and J 9 bases; bases outside gene matches: 2. This CDR3 contains 14 residues.

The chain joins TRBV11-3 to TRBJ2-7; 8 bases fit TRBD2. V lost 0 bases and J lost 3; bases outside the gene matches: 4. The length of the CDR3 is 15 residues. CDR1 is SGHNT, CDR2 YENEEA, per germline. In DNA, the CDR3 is TGTGCCAGCAGCTTAGATACTAGCGGAAACTACGAGCAGTACTTC. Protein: CASSLDTSGNYEQYF.

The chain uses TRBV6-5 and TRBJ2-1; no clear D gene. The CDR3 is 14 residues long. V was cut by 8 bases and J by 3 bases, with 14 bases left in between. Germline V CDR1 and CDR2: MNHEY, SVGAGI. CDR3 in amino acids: CASGQEYFYNEQFF. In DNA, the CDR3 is TGTGCCAGCGGGCAGGAATACTTCTACAATGAGCAGTTCTTC.

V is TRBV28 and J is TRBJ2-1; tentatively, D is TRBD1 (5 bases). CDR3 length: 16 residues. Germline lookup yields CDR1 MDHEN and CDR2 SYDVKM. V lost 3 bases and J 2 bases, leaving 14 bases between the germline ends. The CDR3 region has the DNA TGTGCCAGCAGTTTGGGGCCAGAGAGGCCCTACAATGAGCAGTTCTTC. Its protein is CASSLGPERPYNEQFF.

CDR3 sequence reads: CASSQDTGYWGNQPQHF. The CDR3 coding sequence is TGCGCCAGCAGCCAAGACACAGGGTATTGGGGCAATCAGCCCCAGCATTTT. The chain uses TRBV4-1 and TRBJ1-5; tentatively, D is TRBD1 (6 bases). Germline CDR1 and CDR2: MGHRA and YSYEKL. The CDR3 is 17 residues long. V gave up 0 bases and J gave up 2 bases, with 14 bases separating them.